Here is one T cell receptor (beta chain) with its context. What antigen it recognizes has not been identified. No base quality values were provided; no much bigger clone lies one nucleotide off. Other DNA sequences in the sample encode the same CDR3. The data were obtained in a study of cytomegalovirus exposure and HLA in healthy donors (dated by TCRdb to the late 2010s). Some background on the complete study: An earlier analysis of 550 to 700 of the donors reported 250 to 300 Gb of sequence data and roughly 110 million unique TCR beta sequences from some 180 million T cells. Four to six DR-DQ haplotypes were handled as single units for association and clustering, since linkage in the cohort was strong. Donor age, sex, ethnicity and CMV serostatus were compiled together with the repertoire data. Every discovery cohort repertoire had been produced on one sequencing platform. Class I and class II HLA loci were covered by the typing at four-digit resolution. Typing coverage varied by locus: 629-630 donors for A, B, C, DRB1 and DQB1; about 520 for DQA1; about 590 for DPA1; more than 450 for DPB1. In a later analysis, previously published TCR beta repertoires from 550 to 750 donors were re-analyzed and high-resolution HLA genotyping was added so that TCR occurrence patterns could be studied. The T cell repertoires of some 670 subjects were profiled by immunosequencing and related to cytomegalovirus serostatus. Among the approximately 420 genotyped donors, about 85% belonged to the genetic ancestry cluster associated with self-reported Caucasian donors. Besides the first cohort of approximately 710 subjects, a separate validation cohort made up of 120 different subjects was used. Rather than drawing on any new phenotypic data, the later analysis identified candidate immune exposures from TCR beta sequences and the way those sequences occurred across donors. An earlier analysis of nearly 600 of the donors applied high-throughput TCR beta sequencing to assess whether each TCR beta V gene segment acted as functional or pseudogenic. High-throughput TCR immunosequencing, statistical association of individual TCRs with disease status, and machine learning were combined to predict cytomegalovirus infection status. Genome-wide SNP genotypes for about 65% of the 666 donors were used in a later genetic analysis, which treated that subset as a discovery cohort. An early release that covered 500 to 800 HLA-typed donors contained 300 to 350 gigabases of sequencing data and about 84 million unique TCR sequences. Among some 410 genotyped donors of the cohort, an average of about 240,000 unique TCR beta nucleotide sequences were sequenced per donor, around 20% of them non-productive. The study aimed to test whether signatures of past pathogen exposure could be identified by cataloging public T cell receptors. The study at large found these results: In both the original and validation cohorts, the classifier was reported to diagnose cytomegalovirus status with high specificity and sensitivity. In a later analysis, HLA-associated TCR beta chains showed more clonal expansion and lower generation probabilities than non-associated chains that were equally common. Across donors, most TCR sequences were observed very rarely, whereas some public TCRs were present in many individuals. Sequencing depth was assumed to be roughly uniform across donors in the presence/absence analyses, though that assumption may not hold. The authors suggested that the approach could potentially be extended to other disease states and immunological phenotypes. An earlier analysis of 587 of the donors showed that most TCR beta V segments appeared in productive rearrangements either about 90% or about 30% of the time, which broadly matched IMGT annotations. Because some donors lacked HLA typing at each locus, the association tests relied only on the typed subset. A later analysis found that most CMV-associated TCR beta chains appeared HLA-restricted, with HLA associations seemingly driven largely by CMV exposure. According to a later analysis, parvovirus B19, influenza, CMV and Epstein-Barr virus appeared linked to several top co-occurrence clusters. Assigning TCR associations to individual alleles was difficult when HLA alleles, especially DR and DQ, strongly co-occurred. The earlier analysis of almost 600 of the donors excluded approximately 17 rarely observed V segments, including chromosome 9 orphons, because counts were too low. In a later analysis, around 15,000 TCR beta sequences were associated with specific HLA alleles at a false discovery rate of 0.05. A further reported finding was that TCR beta sequences accurately predicted the HLA-A and HLA-B alleles for most subjects in the first cohort. In this cohort, only TCR beta chains were sequenced, and detectable features were limited by the absence of alpha or paired-chain data. A cluster of highly shared sequence variants was judged likely to be a technical artifact of the sequencing pipeline. Immune exposure information for the cohort was limited to CMV serostatus. According to a later analysis, TCR association rates differed among HLA loci, with DRB1 alleles showing the most associated TCRs and HLA-C alleles showing the fewest. Correlated functional status among segregating V segments might reflect linkage disequilibrium, but an unknown experimental factor could not be ruled out. In a later genetic analysis, fewer N-insertions in productive TCRs were reported among donors in an Asian-associated ancestry cluster than the approximately 710-donor mean. An association between a missense DCLRE1C variant and V-gene and J-gene trimming of TCR beta chains was found in a later genetic analysis and replicated in an independent cohort. A few of the identified cytomegalovirus-associated TCR beta chains were confirmed in vitro to be specific for cytomegalovirus antigens. In the study, approximately 160 TCR beta chains were listed as associated with cytomegalovirus.

Library preparation employed the immunoSEQ multiplex PCR assay. For the multiplex PCR, a mixture combining 60 forward primers for TCR Vbeta segments and 13 reverse primers for TCR Jbeta segments was used. The CDR3 region of rearranged TCR beta genes was amplified from genomic DNA with a multiplex PCR assay. Amplified TCR beta libraries were sequenced as 87-base-pair reads on the Illumina HiSeq System. As for how the authors treated the data: Across the 670 or so repertoires, a later analysis counted approximately 75 million unique TCR beta chains, roughly 11 million of which were shared by at least two donors. Raw reads were error-corrected and collapsed into unique sequences with a nearest-neighbor algorithm that merged closely related sequences to remove PCR and sequencing errors. CDR3 sequences were aligned to IMGT reference sequences to assign V, D and J gene segments. For a sequence to be retained, a match of at least six nucleotides was required to both a V gene segment and a J gene segment. A rearrangement counted as productive if the CDR3 had no stop codons and remained in frame with V and J, and every other rearrangement counted as non-productive. CDR3 was defined according to IMGT convention as the region running from the second conserved V-encoded cysteine to the conserved J-encoded phenylalanine. The earlier analysis of about 590 of the donors excluded sequences that lacked an unambiguous match to a single V gene segment. An earlier analysis of under 750 of the donors called V segments functional above 56.7% productive rearrangements and segregating when the between-donor standard deviation exceeded 5%. A statistical classification framework was developed to diagnose cytomegalovirus status using the catalog of TCR beta chain sequences. In a later analysis, TCR nucleotide sequences were compared against IMGT/GENE-DB human TR gene sequences so that V and J genes could be assigned. A later analysis assigned CDR3 sequences and most-parsimonious VDJ recombination scenarios with the TCRdist pipeline. A later analysis defined each TCR beta chain by its CDR3 amino acid sequence plus V-gene family, and excluded reads lacking a unique V-gene family. A later analysis removed several hundred highly shared, low-generation-probability nucleotide sequences to deal with suspected cross-contamination and a sequencing artifact. For each public chain, a later analysis derived a clonal expansion index from normalized ranks of inferred template counts within each repertoire. Generation probabilities in a later analysis came from a VDJ recombination model fitted to out-of-frame rearrangements, and those results were checked against IGoR. In a later analysis, TCR-TCR, TCR-HLA and TCR-CMV co-occurrence was scored with hypergeometric tests, and a repertoire-size bias correction was applied to TCR pairs. In a later analysis, false discovery rates were estimated by permuting HLA or CMV assignments 20 times. In a later analysis, co-occurring TCRs were grouped using DBSCAN, with TCRdist sequence similarity added in when clustering inside HLA-allele-positive subsets. Repertoires with fewer than 30,000 or more than 120,000 public chains, plus five repertoires with anomalous nucleotide sharing, were excluded from co-occurrence clustering. Imported from immuneACCESS, the table was reduced by TCRdb to in-frame sequences with V and J called. These copies leave out some clones; in studies compared against another copy, an unresolved V gene accounts for under half, and the cause of the remainder is not known. V and J calls and clone size come straight from that table; D and trimming were deduced from the DNA. The sample contains some 110,000 clones, about two thirds of them found a single time. The top ten hold roughly 8.7% of the sample.

The cohort comprised 666 healthy bone marrow donors. At the time of sampling, all cohort members were nominally healthy, though unrecorded immune exposures were likely present. The donor tested CMV seropositive and was one of the 289 seropositive cohort members. Each donor provided a peripheral blood sample, and peripheral blood mononuclear cells were used for TCR beta sequencing. The Qiagen DNeasy Blood Extraction Kit was used to extract genomic DNA from the blood cell samples. This sequence originates from a man aged 30 to 45 in good health and CMV-seropositive. Input material: PBMCs.

DNA sequence: TGTGCCAGCAGCTTAGGAAGCGGATCCTACGAGCAGTACTTC. Translated, this gives CASSLGSGSYEQYF. Rearrangement joined TRBV11-3 to TRBJ2-7, with TRBD2 tentatively as D gene (5 bases match). The V and J ends are trimmed by 1 base and 1 base, leaving 8 bases between them. Reading the germline V gene gives CDR1 SGHNT and CDR2 YENEEA. From its cysteine to its phenylalanine, the CDR3 spans 14 amino acids. Only the CDR3 portion is preserved as DNA: 42 bases, with reading frame beginning at the first base.